These T cell receptor beta chains were read from a single sample in a study of tumor T cells in aggressive B-cell lymphoma. Repertoires were generated with immunoSEQ multiplex PCR, while TCRdb's copy carries only in-frame clones and drops some. Altogether fewer than 4,500 clones are present, roughly 89% being singletons, with the ten largest covering about 2.2%. The sequencing input was tumor tissue. Receptor source: an adult with diffuse large B cell lymphoma. CDR3s leave out the opening cysteine and the closing phenylalanine or tryptophan. The D gene is left open where the match is weak.

d_gene: TRBD1
v_gene: TRBV7-3
CDR3aa: ASSQQGAGYEQY

d_gene: -
v_gene: TRBV29-1
CDR3aa: SVAPDRGLQETQY

d_gene: -
v_gene: TRBV30
CDR3aa: AWGRWEDTQY

d_gene: -
v_gene: TRBV13
CDR3aa: ASSLQGPGANVLT

d_gene: -
v_gene: TRBV7-6
CDR3aa: ASSSGLGNEQF

d_gene: -
v_gene: TRBV7-9
CDR3aa: ASSLRESTYEQY

d_gene: TRBD1
v_gene: TRBV9
CDR3aa: ASGPGGEWDTEAF

d_gene: TRBD2
v_gene: TRBV10-2
CDR3aa: ASSSSGEQF

d_gene: -
v_gene: TRBV7-2
CDR3aa: ASSLVGSGRGRNSPLH

d_gene: TRBD1
v_gene: TRBV18
CDR3aa: ASSPLQGAGANVLT

d_gene: TRBD2
v_gene: TRBV7-7
CDR3aa: ASSPGLAGPNEQF

d_gene: -
v_gene: TRBV7-2
CDR3aa: ASSLAGGVGAYEQY

d_gene: -
v_gene: TRBV7-6
CDR3aa: ASSLGYGQPYNEQF

d_gene: -
v_gene: TRBV30
CDR3aa: AWSVRTGFRF

d_gene: TRBD2
v_gene: TRBV4-1
CDR3aa: ASSQDARGLAGRGVTQY

d_gene: TRBD2
v_gene: TRBV7-6
CDR3aa: ASSSASGRGGADTQY

d_gene: -
v_gene: TRBV5-4
CDR3aa: ASSPGTHEQY

d_gene: TRBD1
v_gene: TRBV27
CDR3aa: ASSDRGSSYEQY

d_gene: -
v_gene: TRBV19
CDR3aa: ASSILHGGDLNQPQH

d_gene: -
v_gene: TRBV29-1
CDR3aa: SVGAGGYEQY

d_gene: TRBD2
v_gene: TRBV12-5
CDR3aa: ASGLATGTSRSYEQY

d_gene: TRBD2
v_gene: TRBV28
CDR3aa: ASSPPGLAALEQF

d_gene: -
v_gene: TRBV20-1
CDR3aa: SARAGGGYT

d_gene: -
v_gene: TRBV11-2
CDR3aa: ASSLGRAVYGYT

d_gene: -
v_gene: TRBV4-1
CDR3aa: ASSSSPDLNYGYT

d_gene: TRBD1
v_gene: TRBV30
CDR3aa: AWSAGGNEKLF